Reported below is one T cell receptor (beta chain). Its antigen specificity is not known. Within one base of it there is no much larger clone, and no base qualities were kept. V and J lose 1 base and 9 bases, and a span of 12 bases separates them. The CDR3 goes from the cysteine to the phenylalanine over 13 residues. Of the read, only the CDR3 DNA is kept; its 39 bases are in frame from base 1. This entry comes from a study of blood T cell repertoires in COVID-19 (dated by TCRdb to the early 2020s). Notes on the research overall: The collaborator samples originated in the United States, Italy and Spain and spanned the acute and convalescent phases of COVID-19. The material from the prospective study consisted of cDNA or gDNA derived from T cells, B-cell-depleted T cells, or PBMCs. Deeply sampled blood TCRbeta repertoires from subjects exposed to, actively infected with, or recovered from COVID-19 were included in the dataset. The repertoires were made available in a free public database intended to serve as a resource for research on the immune response to SARS-CoV-2. The samples were drawn from the first 160 participants of the ongoing ImmuneRACE study and from 950 to 1,500 subjects provided by 6 global collaborators. Nearly every sample came with metadata listing a de-identified subject ID, COVID-19 status, age in years and sex. Where available, HLA class I and class II types were taken from metadata supplied by the sample provider and were not determined by assay-based typing.

Overall study outcomes, separate from this receptor: The amount of clinical and demographic metadata varied by source and participant and was provided uncurated.

Whole blood was collected in K2EDTA tubes by collaborating institutions according to the institutions' own protocols. Collaborator samples were shipped for TCRbeta analysis as frozen whole blood, isolated PBMCs, or DNA extracted from either sample type. The immunoSEQ Assay, a bias-controlled multiplex PCR, was used to amplify TCRbeta CDR3 regions from genomic DNA. As for the authors' bioinformatics: Nucleated cell counts per sample were estimated from amplification of reference gene primers within the assay. To quantify the absolute abundance of each unique TCRbeta CDR3 rearrangement, sequence reads were collapsed and filtered. Productive Simpson clonality was computed per sample as the square root of Simpson's diversity index over productive rearrangements. TCRdb's version of the immuneACCESS table is confined to in-frame rearrangements and falls short of the full clone set. An unresolved V gene accounts for under half of the shortfall where checked; the remainder is of unknown origin. V, J and clone size are those of that table, while D and trimming were read from the DNA. For this sample there are about 130,000 clones; over 75% appear just once. The top ten clones comprise 1.2% of the sample.

The TCR originated in an elderly woman with acute or convalescent COVID-19. The sequence joins TRBV12-3 or TRBV12-4 to TRBJ2-5; TRBD2 could be the D gene, as 5 bases match. The sample comprised peripheral blood. The CDR3 reads CASSLEAALAQYF. The DNA reads TGTGCCAGCAGTTTAGAAGCGGCGTTGGCCCAGTACTTC.